This note documents a single TCR beta chain sequence. The sample belongs to a study of blood T cell repertoires in COVID-19. Background on the study: Sites in the United States, Italy and Spain provided acute and convalescent COVID-19 samples. Nucleic acid was either cDNA or gDNA, and it came from T cells, B-cell-depleted T cells, or PBMCs.

The CDR3 is 10 residues long. Authors' data handling: Reference gene primers were amplified, and this amplification served to estimate nucleated cell counts. The protocol was immunoSEQ multiplex PCR, while the TCRdb copy is restricted to in-frame clones and leaves out a portion. The V and J calls and clone size were taken over from that table, and D and trimming were inferred from the DNA. The data hold hundreds of thousands of clones, with 75% to 90% observed a single time. The TCR sequence derives from a man aged 40-55 years with acute or convalescent COVID-19. Sequenced sample: peripheral blood. V is TRBV12-1 and J is TRBJ1-1. TRBV12-1 is a listed pseudogene. The CDR3 coding sequence is TGTGCCAGCAGCTTTTATGAAGCTTTCTTT. This codes for CASSFYEAFF.